A single TCR beta chain is shown here with its context. Its specificity is unknown. TCRdb itself ran the 5' RACE reads through MiXCR, one entry per CDR3 protein. This sample has hundreds of thousands of distinct CDR3 sequences, with about a fifth found just once. This specimen comes from a study of T-cell memory formation after mild COVID-19. Study in general: The study found TCR clusters largely donor specific. Study-wide findings and caveats: The study found contracting CD4+ clones mainly in CM and EM and contracting CD8+ clones in EMRA. The second-wave clones peaking on day 37 were not confirmed as SARS-CoV-2-specific.

The clonotype originates from an adult woman who had mild COVID-19 (a few samples of this study predate the infection). Cell type and time point are not known. Source material: PBMCs or a T cell subset sorted from them (not recorded which).

CDR3 sequence (DNA): TGCGCCAGTGCGTCGGACTCGCCTTTTCAGACCCAGTACTTC. Protein sequence: CASASDSPFQTQYF. The chain combines TRBV5-1 with TRBJ2-5, with D perhaps TRBD2 (5 bases). This CDR3 region has 14 residues. The germline V gene has CDR1 SGHRS and CDR2 YFSETQ. Deletions cut 8 bases from V and 6 bases from J, with 20 bases between.